This T cell receptor (beta chain) was observed in a study of blood T cell repertoires in COVID-19. The overall study: Sources were T cells, B-cell-depleted T cells, or PBMCs; the material itself was cDNA or gDNA.

Sequencing used immunoSEQ multiplex PCR; TCRdb keeps in-frame clones, though not all of them. The sample carries about 220,000 clones, 75% to 90% recorded once. The specimen sequenced was peripheral blood. The source of this sequence is a man in his forties with acute or convalescent COVID-19.

The CDR3 protein is CASSLNTGTDTQYF. The CDR3 region has the DNA TGTGCCAGCAGTCTTAATACAGGGACAGATACGCAGTATTTT. The chain is built from TRBV7-9 and TRBJ2-3, with TRBD1 as a possible D gene (6 bases). This CDR3 comprises 14 residues. The germline V gene encodes CDR1 SEHNR and CDR2 FQNEAQ (reference sequence). The ends were cut back, 6 bases at V and 3 bases at J, with 13 bases in the middle.